This passage covers 25 T cell receptor beta chains from one sample sequenced in a study of blood T cell repertoires in COVID-19. The repertoire was sequenced with immunoSEQ multiplex PCR; TCRdb's copy has only in-frame clones and lacks some. The sample shows fewer than 90,000 clones, 90% to 95% of them seen only once. Sequences were obtained from peripheral blood. All receptors come from a human donor with active COVID-19. The donor label of this sample is uncertain.

A single count supports this clone. This chain links TRBV12-1 with TRBJ2-5; TRBD2, the table's D call, lacks a check against the DNA. TRBV12-1 is a known pseudogene. The CDR3 consists of 17 residues. CDR3 bases: TGTGCCAGCAGCTATGAACTAGCGGGAGGGCCTTCCGAGACCCAGTACTTC. Translated, it gives CASSYELAGGPSETQYF.

J is TRBJ2-5 and V is TRBV18, with 8 bases aligning to TRBD1. J gave up 5 bases and V 1 base, and 9 bases lay outside the gene matches. Germline CDR1 and CDR2: KGHSH and LQKENI. The CDR3 is made up of 16 amino acids. The CDR3: CASSPLGTGTGETQYF. The CDR3 DNA sequence: TGTGCCAGCTCACCACTGGGGACAGGAACAGGGGAGACCCAGTACTTC.

The rearrangement links TRBV6-4 to TRBJ1-1, with 7 bases identical to TRBD1. V shed 4 bases and J 4 bases; nucleotides not matched to a gene: 9. Germline assignment: CDR1 MRHNA and CDR2 SNTAGT. The length of the CDR3 is 15 residues. The CDR3 region is CASSAQDRAGTEAFF. The CDR3 DNA reads as TGTGCCAGCAGTGCACAAGACAGGGCGGGCACTGAAGCTTTCTTT.

A single count supports this clone. V gene TRBV7-8 combines with J gene TRBJ2-5; D unclear. Germline V lookup: CDR1 SGHVS, CDR2 FQNEAQ. CDR3 size: 15 residues. Deletions cut 0 bases from V and 4 bases from J, with 12 bases between. CDR3 residues: CASSLALPRRETQYF. DNA for the CDR3: TGTGCCAGCAGCTTAGCGCTCCCTAGACGAGAGACCCAGTACTTC.

The chain uses TRBV2 and TRBJ2-5, with TRBD2 identical over 8 bases. V lost 1 base to trimming and J lost 5 bases; unmatched junction nucleotides: 9. The CDR3 spans 16 residues. CDR1 is SNHLY and CDR2 is FYNNEI in the germline V gene. The CDR3 nucleotides read TGTGCCAGCAGTGAAGGCCCGGGACTAGGGTGGGAGACCCAGTACTTC. Amino acids: CASSEGPGLGWETQYF.

This chain links TRBV18 with TRBJ2-3; 10 bases are a match to TRBD2. With V trimmed by 1 base and J by 8 bases, 6 bases remained unmatched. The CDR3 length is 15 residues. Germline values: CDR1 KGHSH, CDR2 LQKENI. As DNA, the CDR3 is TGTGCCAGCTCACCACGGACTAGCGGCACGGGTACGCAGTATTTT. Translating gives CASSPRTSGTGTQYF.

This rearrangement joins TRBV9 to TRBJ2-7; possible D gene TRBD2, 6 bases. CDR3 length: 13 residues. Trimming took off 4 bases at V and 0 bases at J, with 8 bases between the two ends. Germline V gene data show CDR1 as SGDLS and CDR2 as YYNGEE. CDR3: CASSSGVSYEQYF. The CDR3 DNA follows: TGTGCCAGCAGCTCGGGGGTCTCCTACGAGCAGTACTTC.

The count of this clone is one. This chain uses TRBV10-3 with TRBJ2-7; D uncertain. This CDR3 is built from 14 residues. Trimming removed 0 bases from V and 3 bases from J, with 9 bases in between. Germline CDR1 ENHRY, CDR2 SYGVKD. The DNA of the CDR3 is TGTGCCATCAGTGAGTCACCGGTTGTCTACGAGCAGTACTTC. Encoded protein: CAISESPVVYEQYF.

The rearrangement uses TRBV6-2 or TRBV6-3 and TRBJ2-3; D not certain. The V gene lost 4 bases and the J gene lost 6 bases, with 14 bases spanning the gap. The CDR3 contains 14 residues. Germline CDR1 reads MNHEY; CDR2 reads SVGEGT. CDR3 coding DNA: TGTGCCAGCAGTTCATTAGAAGTCGGTGATACGCAGTATTTT. Residues: CASSSLEVGDTQYF.

The chain is built from TRBV7-8 and TRBJ2-5, with 7 bases that match TRBD2. Trimming at V came to 2 bases and at J to 3 bases, leaving 3 bases not matched to a gene. CDR1 is SGHVS and CDR2 is FQNEAQ in the germline V gene. The CDR3 has 14 amino acids. The CDR3 reads CASSLPLAEETQYF. The CDR3 bases are TGTGCCAGCAGCTTACCGCTAGCGGAAGAGACCCAGTACTTC.

The chain joins TRBV14 to TRBJ2-5; 9 nucleotides align to TRBD1. Trimming at V came to 0 bases and at J to 2 bases, leaving 4 bases not matched to a gene. CDR1 and CDR2 from the germline V gene are SGHDN and FVKESK. The CDR3 has 16 amino acids. The CDR3 here is CASSQDPGQGQETQYF. As DNA, the CDR3 is TGTGCCAGCAGCCAAGATCCGGGACAGGGACAAGAGACCCAGTACTTC. The full variable domain, with the rest looked up from reference TRBV14 and TRBJ2-5, is EAGVTQFPSHSVIEKGQTVTLRCDPISGHDNLYWYRRVMGKEIKFLLHFVKESKQDESGMPNNRFLAERTGGTYSTLKVQPAELEDSGVYFCASSQDPGQGQETQYFGPGTRLLVL.

V and J are TRBV6-1 and TRBJ2-3; maybe TRBD2 (7 bases). Germline lookup yields CDR1 MNHNS and CDR2 SASEGT. The V end lost 4 bases, the J end lost 4 bases, and 18 bases lay between the germline ends. CDR3 length: 16 amino acids. The CDR3 DNA reads as TGTGCCAGCAGTGGAGGGGAGGGGGTGTGGTCAGATACGCAGTATTTT. Amino acids: CASSGGEGVWSDTQYF.

V usage is TRBV28 and J usage is TRBJ2-1; tentative D call: TRBD1 (6 bases). The CDR3 runs to 14 residues. The germline V gene has CDR1 MDHEN and CDR2 SYDVKM. Trimming took off 5 bases at V and 6 bases at J, with 14 bases between the two ends. CDR3 sequence: CASSPKDRGNEQFF. CDR3 in DNA: TGTGCCAGCAGTCCCAAGGACAGAGGCAATGAGCAGTTCTTC. The full variable domain, its missing parts supplied by reference TRBV28 and TRBJ2-1, is DVKVTQSSRYLVKRTGEKVFLECVQDMDHENMFWYRQDPGLGLRLIYFSYDVKMKEKGDIPEGYSVSREKKERFSLILESASTNQTSMYLCASSPKDRGNEQFFGPGTRLTVL.

The CDR3, as DNA: TGTGCCAGCAGCCCCGATGGGACATACACAGATACGCAGTATTTT. This sequence encodes CASSPDGTYTDTQYF. The chain uses TRBV5-6 and TRBJ2-3, with TRBD1 as a possible D gene (6 bases). Trimming took off 4 bases at V and 2 bases at J, with 14 bases between the two ends. Germline V lookup: CDR1 SGHDT, CDR2 YYEEEE. This CDR3 contains 15 residues.

The J gene is TRBJ2-7, the V gene TRBV29-1; D is ambiguous. In germline, CDR1 is SQVTM, CDR2 ANQGSEA. The CDR3 is made up of 11 amino acids. With 4 bases removed from V and 3 bases from J, the gap between germline ends came to 7 bases. This CDR3 is CSVGEYYEQYF. The CDR3 coding sequence is TGCAGCGTTGGTGAGTACTACGAGCAGTACTTC.

The J gene is TRBJ2-2, the V gene TRBV15; D ambiguous. CDR1 and CDR2 (germline): LNHNV, YYDKDF (reference sequence). This CDR3 has 12 amino acids. Trimming took off 11 bases at V and 5 bases at J, with 12 bases between the two ends. CDR3 sequence (DNA): TGTGCCTCCTCTATTTATACCGGGGAGCTGTTTTTT. As protein: CASSIYTGELFF.

The rearrangement links TRBV28 to TRBJ1-5; tentative D call: TRBD1 (5 bases). With 4 bases removed from V and 7 bases from J, the gap between germline ends came to 23 bases. The CDR3 loop spans 17 amino acids. The germline V gene has CDR1 MDHEN and CDR2 SYDVKM. CDR3 loop: CASSSPGMGTLIQPQHF. The CDR3 DNA sequence: TGTGCCAGCAGTTCTCCGGGCATGGGGACTTTAATCCAGCCCCAGCATTTT.

CDR3 bases: TGTGCCAGCAGCCTGACTAGCGGGAGCGATACGCAGTATTTT. Its protein is CASSLTSGSDTQYF. The chain couples TRBV7-9 to TRBJ2-3; 12 bases match TRBD2. The junction had 3 bases not matched to a gene; V was cut back by 5 bases and J by 6 bases. Germline CDR1 SEHNR, CDR2 FQNEAQ (reference sequence). This CDR3 spans 14 amino acids.

The chain links TRBV28 to TRBJ1-1, with a possible D match to TRBD1 (5 bases). Looked up from germline, CDR1 is MDHEN and CDR2 is SYDVKM. The V end was cut by 5 bases, the J end by 5 bases, with 18 bases between. The CDR3 sequence is 15 residues long. The CDR3 sequence: CASSTSGSGETEAFF. The CDR3 coding sequence is TGTGCCAGCAGTACATCAGGGTCGGGGGAAACTGAAGCTTTCTTT. The full variable domain, with the rest looked up from reference TRBV28 and TRBJ1-1, is DVKVTQSSRYLVKRTGEKVFLECVQDMDHENMFWYRQDPGLGLRLIYFSYDVKMKEKGDIPEGYSVSREKKERFSLILESASTNQTSMYLCASSTSGSGETEAFFGQGTRLTVV.

The chain uses TRBV19 and TRBJ2-5; D may be TRBD1 (6 bases). CDR3 size: 13 residues. The germline gives CDR1 LNHDA, CDR2 SQIVND (reference sequence). The ends were cut back, 7 bases at V and 3 bases at J, with 12 bases in the middle. CDR3 amino acids: CASTRTAEETQYF. As DNA, the CDR3 is TGTGCCAGTACCCGGACAGCAGAAGAGACCCAGTACTTC.

The rearrangement links TRBV19 to TRBJ2-2, with 8 bases matching TRBD2. CDR3 length: 17 amino acids. CDR1 and CDR2 from the germline V gene are LNHDA and SQIVND (reference sequence). The V segment lost 3 bases and the J segment 6 bases; nucleotides outside the gene matches: 12. The chain's CDR3 is CASSISTHGRGAGELFF. Written as DNA, the CDR3 is TGTGCCAGTAGTATTTCCACCCATGGGCGGGGGGCCGGGGAGCTGTTTTTT.

The V call is TRBV2, the J call TRBJ1-6; D is unresolved. The V gene's germline CDR1 is SNHLY and CDR2 FYNNEI. Trimming cost V 3 bases and J 9 bases, with 15 bases left between them. CDR3 length: 15 amino acids. CDR3 sequence: CASSERDGKRSPLHF. The CDR3 bases are TGTGCCAGCAGTGAGAGGGATGGTAAGCGTTCACCCCTCCACTTT.

This chain joins TRBV5-1 and TRBJ1-1; unclear D gene. V shed 0 bases and J shed 8 bases, with 14 bases lying between them. Germline V gives CDR1 SGHRS, CDR2 YFSETQ. The CDR3 consists of 14 residues. The CDR3 here is CASSLEHQASEAFF. The CDR3 DNA reads TGCGCCAGCAGCTTGGAACATCAGGCCAGCGAAGCTTTCTTT.

This clone was counted only a few times. This chain uses TRBV7-9 with TRBJ2-7, with D unresolved. V shed 7 bases and J shed 1 base, with 8 bases lying between them. The length of the CDR3 is 12 residues. Germline lookup yields CDR1 SEHNR and CDR2 FQNEAQ (reference sequence). As DNA, the CDR3 is TGTGCCAGCAACTACGGGTCCTACGAGCAGTACTTC. Protein: CASNYGSYEQYF.

This chain joins TRBV19 and TRBJ1-5; D unclear. The CDR3 contains 14 residues. Looked up from germline, CDR1 is LNHDA and CDR2 is SQIVND (reference sequence). V lost 6 bases to trimming and J lost 5 bases, with 14 bases between them. CDR3 nucleotides: TGTGCCAGTAGCCCAAGCGGCCGACATCAGCCCCAGCATTTT. It encodes CASSPSGRHQPQHF. The complete variable domain, with remaining parts taken from reference TRBV19 and TRBJ1-5, reads DGGITQSPKYLFRKEGQNVTLSCEQNLNHDAMYWYRQDPGQGLRLIYYSQIVNDFQKGDIAEGYSVSREKKESFPLTVTSAQKNPTAFYLCASSPSGRHQPQHFGDGTRLSIL.